The clone carrying this T cell receptor beta chain is judged large (0.1 to 1%). Its cognate antigen is unknown. Gene and germline names: mouse. The read ends 1 residue shy of where the CDR3 ends; the end is completed using the germline J gene. Specified time point: mouse harvest day 14 after allogeneic transplant. Each mouse received 10^7 T-cell-depleted marrow cells plus 10^6 splenic CD5+ T cells by tail vein. This mouse GVHD model was MHC-mismatched B6 to BALB/c, profiled day 7 or 14. TCRdb's table, derived via immunoSEQ multiplex PCR, lists solely in-frame clones and lacks some. The table lists under 9,000 clones, 35% to 40% of them singletons. The source of the sample is a study of tissue T cells after allogeneic stem cell transplantation. V lost 5 bases, J lost 4 bases, and 10 bases lay in between. The germline gives CDR1 NSQYPW, CDR2 LRSPGD (reference sequence). This CDR3 has 13 residues. Whole-study results and caveats: Motif-based clustering found tissue-specific repertoire signatures shared across patients, though few clones were shared. Blood and spleen captured only part of the tissue TCR repertoire. The study did not identify alloreactive or antigen-specific tissue TCRs, and some clones might be persisting host cells.

This receptor was identified in a female BALB/c mouse given C57BL/6 T cells with graft-versus-host disease after an allogeneic hematopoietic cell transplant. V and J are TRBV1 and TRBJ2-4; the D gene is possibly TRBD1 (6 bases). The source material was skin. The CDR3 spells CTCSLQGENTLYF. CDR3 bases read: TGCACCTGCAGTCTACAGGGTGAAAACACCTTGTAC.